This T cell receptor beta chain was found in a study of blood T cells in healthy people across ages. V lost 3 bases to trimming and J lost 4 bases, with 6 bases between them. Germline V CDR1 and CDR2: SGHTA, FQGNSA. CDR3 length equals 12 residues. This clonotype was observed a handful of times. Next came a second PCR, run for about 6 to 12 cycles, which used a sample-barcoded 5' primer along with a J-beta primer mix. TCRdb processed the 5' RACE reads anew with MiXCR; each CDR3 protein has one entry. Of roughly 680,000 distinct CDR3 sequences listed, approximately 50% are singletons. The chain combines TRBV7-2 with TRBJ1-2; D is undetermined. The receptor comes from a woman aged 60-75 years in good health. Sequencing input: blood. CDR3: CASSFESYGYTF. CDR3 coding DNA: TGTGCCAGCAGCTTTGAAAGCTATGGCTACACCTTC.